This entry is about one T cell receptor beta chain. One end of the junction fails to match germline, which may point to a read error. Profiling relied on immunoSEQ multiplex PCR, and the TCRdb table lists in-frame clones only, not all of them. The sample lists 110,000 to 150,000 clones; more than 65% were seen once. These data originate in a study of blood T cell repertoires in COVID-19. Germline V lookup: CDR1 SEHNR, CDR2 FQNEAQ (reference sequence). The CDR3 is 11 residues long. The source is a man aged 55 to 70 with acute or convalescent COVID-19. This chain connects TRBV7-9 to TRBJ2-7; D possibly corresponds to TRBD1 (6 bases). Sample: peripheral blood. As DNA, the CDR3 is TGTGCCAGCACCTTAGGACAGGAGCAGTACTTC. Translated: CASTLGQEQYF.